This T cell receptor (beta chain) was profiled in a study of cytomegalovirus exposure and HLA in healthy donors. The germline V gene encodes CDR1 MGHDK and CDR2 SYGVNS. This CDR3 has 15 amino acids. Trimming at V came to 3 bases and at J to 5 bases, leaving 8 bases not matched to a gene. This clone was recorded at least ten times. The PCR used 60 Vbeta and 13 Jbeta primers. The table came from immunoSEQ multiplex PCR; TCRdb's copy has only in-frame clones and leaves some out. The sample yields about 240,000 clones, 82% seen once. The chain carries TRBV25-1 and TRBJ2-7, with 9 bases identical to TRBD1. This clonotype was obtained from a woman in her thirties or forties in good health and CMV-seropositive. Specimen: PBMCs. CDR3 nucleotide sequence: TGTGCCAGCAGTGAGCGGGACAGGGTAACTCACGAGCAGTACTTC. Translation gives CASSERDRVTHEQYF.